Below, 5 T cell receptor beta chains from the same sample are listed, as sequenced in a study of cytomegalovirus exposure and HLA in healthy donors. Both 60 Vbeta primers and 13 Jbeta primers went into the PCR. Profiled with immunoSEQ multiplex PCR; TCRdb holds only in-frame clones, not every one. Here the sample spans approximately 150,000 clones, around 76% being singletons. Sequenced material: PBMCs. The source is a man aged 55 to 69 in good health and CMV-seronegative.

The rearrangement joins TRBV5-4 to TRBJ2-5; D is unclear. The J call is doubtful: the DNA matches TRBJ2-7 better. Germline V gives CDR1 SGHNT, CDR2 YYREEE (reference sequence). The CDR3 is 14 residues long. CDR3 sequence reads: CASSTFDKPYEQYF. DNA of the CDR3: TGTGCCAGCAGCACGTTTGACAAACCCTACGAGCAGTACTTC.

The rearrangement uses TRBV6-5 and TRBJ2-7; 10 bases are shared with TRBD1. CDR1 MNHEY and CDR2 SVGAGI come from the germline V gene. V was pared by 1 base and J by 0 bases, with 3 bases of the junction left unmatched. The CDR3 has 16 residues. CDR3 sequence (DNA): TGTGCCAGCAGTTACTGGGGACAGGGGAGCTCCTACGAGCAGTACTTC. It specifies CASSYWGQGSSYEQYF.

This clone was seen only a few times. The V call is TRBV29-1, the J call TRBJ2-7; a weak D match, TRBD1 (6 bases). Germline V lookup: CDR1 SQVTM, CDR2 ANQGSEA. The germline V and J ends were trimmed by 6 bases and 5 bases, with 14 bases remaining between them. The CDR3 totals 12 residues. CDR3 loop: CSVQTQGNEQYF. The DNA for the CDR3 is TGCAGCGTCCAAACTCAGGGGAACGAGCAGTACTTC.

A word on this clone: One end of the junction does not line up with germline, which may come from a read error. This rearrangement joins TRBV6-5 to TRBJ2-7; maybe TRBD1 (5 bases). Germline V gives CDR1 MNHEY, CDR2 SVGAGI. This CDR3 spans 14 amino acids. The CDR3 DNA sequence: TGTGCCAGCAGTCCCCGGCCCTTGACGCAGGGATTGGGTTTC. Translation gives CASSPRPLTQGLGF.

The chain joins TRBV5-1 to TRBJ2-2; TRBD1 is a possible D gene (6 bases). The CDR3 is made up of 16 amino acids. Trimming shortened V by 5 bases and J by 1 base, and 15 bases separated the two germline ends. Germline CDR1 and CDR2: SGHRS and YFSETQ. The CDR3 sequence is CASRVGPGQNTGELFF. The CDR3 coding sequence is TGCGCCAGCAGAGTAGGTCCGGGACAGAACACCGGGGAGCTGTTTTTT. The full variable domain, rest sourced from reference TRBV5-1 and TRBJ2-2, is KAGVTQTPRYLIKTRGQQVTLSCSPISGHRSVSWYQQTPGQGLQFLFEYFSETQRNKGNFPGRFSGRQFSNSRSEMNVSTLELGDSALYLCASRVGPGQNTGELFFGEGSRLTVL.